The present T cell receptor beta chain was sequenced within a study of shared clonotypes between healthy human individuals. Germline V gene lookup returns CDR1 MGHRA and CDR2 YSYEKL. This CDR3 region has 14 residues. Germline trimming cut 1 base from V and 4 bases from J; bases unmatched to any gene: 0. TCRdb's copy holds only in-frame clones and misses some; the assay was immunoSEQ multiplex PCR. The table includes about 1.1 million clones, approximately 78% detected once. This chain joins TRBV4-1 and TRBJ2-3; TRBD1 matches at 9 bases. The sequencing input was memory CD4+ T cells from PBMCs. Described subset: CD45RA-negative fraction. This clonotype originated in a man aged 18 to 29 in good health. Some clones in this sample may be carry-over from other donors' samples. The chain's CDR3 is CASSQGTGADTQYF. The CDR3 DNA reads TGCGCCAGCAGCCAAGGGACAGGGGCAGATACGCAGTATTTT.